This is a list of T cell receptor beta chains from one sample in a study of liver allograft versus peripheral blood T cells. MiXCR, run by TCRdb on the reads, gives a single entry per CDR3 protein. The table records 5,500 to 6,000 distinct CDR3 sequences, approximately 15% of them present only once. All receptors come from a human patient who had a liver transplant. Some T cells could come from the graft donor. Both conserved end residues are part of each CDR3. D genes are given only for firm matches. Part of the rows lack a size; the others show once, few, many or a class for expanded clones.

NA,TRBV18,TRBJ2-1,medium-sized,TGTGCCAGCTCATCGAACAGGGCTTCCTCCTACAATGAGCAGTTCTTC,CASSSNRASSYNEQFF
NA,TRBV18,TRBJ2-7,medium-sized,TGTGCCAGCTCACCACCGGGGGTCCACGAGCAGTACTTC,CASSPPGVHEQYF
NA,TRBV14,TRBJ1-5,medium-sized,TGTGCCAGCAGCCAAGGCGGCAATCAGCCCCAGCATTTT,CASSQGGNQPQHF
TRBD1,TRBV6-5,TRBJ1-1,medium-sized,TGTGCCAGCAGTTACTCAGGTCTGACAGGGGGCGGGAACACTGAAGCTTTCTTT,CASSYSGLTGGGNTEAFF
NA,TRBV27,TRBJ1-6,medium-sized,TGTGCCAGCAGTCCTTTGAGCTCCTATAATTCACCCCTCCACTTT,CASSPLSSYNSPLHF
TRBD2,TRBV29-1,TRBJ2-7,medium-sized,TGCAGCGGACACTTCCCCGCTAGCGGGGGCCTCTACGAGCAGTACTTC,CSGHFPASGGLYEQYF
TRBD2,TRBV20-1,TRBJ2-7,few,TGCAGTGCCCTCGTAGCGGGAAGAGGGGTCGAGCAGTACTTC,CSALVAGRGVEQYF
TRBD1,TRBV20-1,TRBJ1-6,many,TGCAGTGCTAGGGACTTAAACAGGGGTTTCGATTCACCCCTCCACTTT,CSARDLNRGFDSPLHF
NA,TRBV7-2,TRBJ2-7,medium-sized,TGTGCCAGCAGCTGGGGGCCGGACTCCTACGAGCAGTACTTC,CASSWGPDSYEQYF
TRBD2,TRBV28,TRBJ2-1,medium-sized,TGTGCCAGCAGTTTATCGGCGGGAGGGCTGAGCAATGAGCAGTTCTTC,CASSLSAGGLSNEQFF
NA,TRBV29-1,TRBJ2-1,medium-sized,TGCAGCGCTGATCGAGGGGGGGGACGTGAGCAGTTCTTC,CSADRGGGREQFF
NA,TRBV7-2,TRBJ1-1,medium-sized,TGTGCCAGCAGCTTCAGGTACATGAACACTGAAGCTTTCTTT,CASSFRYMNTEAFF
NA,TRBV6-5,TRBJ1-3,medium-sized,TGTGCCAGCAGTCGACAGCTTTCTGGAAACACCATATATTTT,CASSRQLSGNTIYF
NA,TRBV18,TRBJ1-1,many,TGTGCCAGCTCACCATCGGCGGGGGTCACTGAAGCTTTCTTT,CASSPSAGVTEAFF
NA,TRBV18,TRBJ1-6,medium-sized,TGTGCCAGCTCACCACAGGGGTCGGGCAATAATTCACCCCTCCACTTT,CASSPQGSGNNSPLHF
TRBD1,TRBV30,TRBJ2-7,few,TGTGCCTGGAGTCTACGGACAGGGGAGAGGTACGAGCAGTACTTC,CAWSLRTGERYEQYF
NA,TRBV27,TRBJ1-2,few,TGTGCCAGCAGTTCGACAGGAAGGGGAACGGGTGGCTACACCTTC,CASSSTGRGTGGYTF
TRBD2,TRBV6-6,TRBJ2-7,few,TGTGCCAGCGCCGGGGGGGAGGTATACGAGCAGTACTTC,CASAGGEVYEQYF
NA,TRBV20-1,TRBJ1-2,many,TGCAGTGCTAGGCTGCGGGGGACGGGTAACTATGGCTACACCTTC,CSARLRGTGNYGYTF
NA,TRBV5-6,TRBJ1-5,medium-sized,TGTGCCAGCAGCTTGGATGGGGGATACAATCAGCCCCAGCATTTT,CASSLDGGYNQPQHF
TRBD1,TRBV12-3/TRBV12-4,TRBJ2-6,NA,TGTGCCAGCAGTTTTGAAGGGGACAGGGTCTCTGGGGCCAACGTCCTGACTTTC,CASSFEGDRVSGANVLTF
NA,TRBV2,TRBJ2-7,once,TGTGCCAGCAGTGCCAGTTCCTACGAGCAGTACTTC,CASSASSYEQYF
NA,TRBV12-3/TRBV12-4,TRBJ1-1,NA,TGTGCCAGCAGCCCTAACGGGGGGTACACTGAAGCTTTCTTT,CASSPNGGYTEAFF
NA,TRBV19,TRBJ2-2,NA,TGTGCCAGTAGTATTCGTACCGGGGAGCTGTTTTTT,CASSIRTGELFF
TRBD1,TRBV7-3,TRBJ2-7,few,TGTGCCAGCAGCCCCGGACAGGGAAGGGAGCAGTACTTC,CASSPGQGREQYF
NA,TRBV30,TRBJ1-6,medium-sized,TGTGCCTGGAGTGTTCAGGGTCCCCAGGGAAATAATTCACCCCTCCACTTT,CAWSVQGPQGNNSPLHF
NA,TRBV5-4,TRBJ1-2,medium-sized,TGTGCCAGCAGCTTGGCAGGGGAGGGATATGGCTACACCTTC,CASSLAGEGYGYTF
NA,TRBV18,TRBJ1-1,large,TGTGCCAGCTCACCACCGGGGATGAACACTGAAGCTTTCTTT,CASSPPGMNTEAFF